Given below is one T cell receptor (beta chain) in context. Only a few counts were recorded for this clonotype. It has no known antigen specificity. No base qualities exist here, and no much larger clone lies one base off it. The TCR beta CDR3 regions were amplified from the RNA transcripts. A first-round RT-PCR of the TCR CDR3 used the HTBI primer set with the Qiagen OneStep RT-PCR kit. Libraries were constructed in a second round of multiplex PCR, after which size selection and purification were carried out. Paired-end sequencing of the libraries was performed with 100 bp reads on an Illumina HiSeq2000. Processing in the source paper ran as follows. SOAPnuke was used to process the raw data, throwing out any read that contained adapters or uncalled bases, had a mean Phred below 15, or lacked an exact constant-primer or identifier match. High-quality paired reads were merged using COPE v1.2.5, and each unique nucleotide sequence was defined as a clonotype. MiTCR v1.1 was used to align the clonotypes against IMGT TRBV, TRBD and TRBJ reference segments. Only V-J combinations with frequency above 0.0001, covering about 99% of repertoires, were analysed. The TCS score was defined as F50 (clonal expansion) divided by E x V (chaos), with BLOSUM62-based TCRdist calculated between CDR3 peptides within each V-J. Welch's t-statistics and random forest reduced around 510 V-J features to 13, which were used in a naive Bayes classifier (R e1071). The public reads were reanalyzed by TCRdb: fastp trimming at Q25, MiXCR alignment, in-frame beta chains only. When rows share a CDR3 protein, they turn into one entry using the most common DNA and genes. The V and J calls follow TCRdb's processing rather than the paper's. The table for this sample lists a few hundred thousand distinct CDR3 sequences; roughly 15% of them were counted only once. Of the sample, around a fifth falls within the top ten clones.

CDR1 and CDR2 were assigned from the germline V gene (reference sequence) as LNHDA and SQIVND. Here V drops 6 bases and J drops 8 bases, and the junction holds 12 bases not matched to any gene. From the cysteine up to the phenylalanine, the CDR3 has a length of 15 residues. The CDR3 DNA has 45 bases and is translated from base 1. The data were obtained in a study of T cells in Graves' hyperthyroidism and ophthalmopathy (dated by TCRdb to the late 2010s). Context from the whole study: Peripheral blood samples were taken at the time of initial diagnosis, prior to any treatment. TCR V-J signatures able to tell the groups apart were searched for in a discovery cohort of 100 or so patients, of whom about 40 had Graves' ophthalmopathy and roughly 57 had stable Graves' hyperthyroidism. Prospective prediction of ophthalmopathy was tested in an independent validation cohort of approximately 19 hyperthyroidism patients and 17 patients who later progressed to ophthalmopathy. The roughly 94 discovery patients were randomly split 7:3 into training and test sets. In roughly six Graves' hyperthyroidism patients, the study also compared T-cell repertoires from thyroid tissue with T-cell repertoires from blood. After blood sampling, hyperthyroidism patients were treated with methimazole at a starting dose of 30 mg daily, and ophthalmopathy patients were treated with high-dose intravenous methylprednisolone. According to the paper, TCR Vbeta CDR3 sequencing was carried out on over 130 peripheral blood samples, which came from under 50 ophthalmopathy, under 80 hyperthyroidism and about 17 progressor patients.

General conclusions and limits of the study: Sample size was not statistically predetermined, and blinding of investigators to group allocation was not performed. Most expanded thyroid clonotypes (frequency above 0.001) were also found in blood, which suggests that blood repertoires may mirror thyroid immune responses. In cross-validation, a model built on a 13 V-J signature told ophthalmopathy apart from stable hyperthyroidism with 87.88% sensitivity and about 81% specificity, and in testing the same model reached 80%/75%. In validation, the model predicted progression to ophthalmopathy with 60% to 71% sensitivity and about 72% specificity, a median of 6.5 months before onset.

Ophthalmopathy patients had moderately to severely active disease, Clinical Activity Score of at least 3, NOSPECS grade of at least 4, and duration under 3 months. Patients with uncontrolled infections, other autoimmune diseases, pregnancy or lactation were excluded. Diagnoses were established on the basis of clinical symptoms, serum thyroxine and TRAb, thyroid ultrasound, and orbital computed tomography. PBMCs were isolated from about 10 ml of fresh peripheral blood by Ficoll-Paque density gradient centrifugation. Total RNA was extracted using Trizol reagent, and RNA quality was assessed on an Agilent 2100 Bioanalyzer.

Recombination joined TRBV19 with TRBJ1-2; TRBD1 agrees with 10 junctional bases. The sequenced sample was blood. The clonotype comes from a woman under 40 with Graves' ophthalmopathy. The nucleotide sequence is given as TGTGCCAGTAGATACCGAGGGACAGGGGAGGCCGGCTACACCTTC. Translated, it reads CASRYRGTGEAGYTF.